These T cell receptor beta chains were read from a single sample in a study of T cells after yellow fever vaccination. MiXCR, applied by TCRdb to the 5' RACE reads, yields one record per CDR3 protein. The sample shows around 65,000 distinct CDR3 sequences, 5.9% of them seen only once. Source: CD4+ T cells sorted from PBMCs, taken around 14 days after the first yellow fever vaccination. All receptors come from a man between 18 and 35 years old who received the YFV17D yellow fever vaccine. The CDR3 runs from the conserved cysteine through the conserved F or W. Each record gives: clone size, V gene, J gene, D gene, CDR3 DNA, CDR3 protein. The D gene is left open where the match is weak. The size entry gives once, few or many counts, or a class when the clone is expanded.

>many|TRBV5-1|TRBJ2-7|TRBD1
TGCGCCAGCAGCTTCGGGACAGATCTCTACGAGCAGTACTTC
CASSFGTDLYEQYF
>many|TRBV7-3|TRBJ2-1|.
TGTGCCAGCAGCTTAACAGGGTATTGGGATGAGCAGTTCTTC
CASSLTGYWDEQFF
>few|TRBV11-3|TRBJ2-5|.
TGTGCCAGCAGCTTATCCCGGGACCACCAAGAGACCCAGTACTTC
CASSLSRDHQETQYF
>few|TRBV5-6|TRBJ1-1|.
TGTGCCAGCAGCTTGGTCCAAGCAGGCGCTGAAGCTTTCTTT
CASSLVQAGAEAFF
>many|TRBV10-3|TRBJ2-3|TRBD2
TGTGCCTCCTTAGCGGGGGGGAGCACAGATACGCAGTATTTT
CASLAGGSTDTQYF
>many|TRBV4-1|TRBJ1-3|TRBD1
TGCGCCAGCAGACCAAACAGGGGGCCGCGGGGAAACACCATATATTTT
CASRPNRGPRGNTIYF
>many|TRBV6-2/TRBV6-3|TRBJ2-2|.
TGTGCCAGCAGAGGGCAGGGAGTAGGGGAGCTGTTTTTT
CASRGQGVGELFF
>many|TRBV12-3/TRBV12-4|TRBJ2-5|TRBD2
TGTGCCAGCAGTCAGGGACTAGCGGGGGCGGGGACCCAGTACTTC
CASSQGLAGAGTQYF
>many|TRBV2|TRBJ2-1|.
TGTGCCAGCAGGAGGGGGGGGGATGAGCAGTTCTTC
CASRRGGDEQFF
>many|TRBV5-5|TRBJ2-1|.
TGTGCCAGCAGCTTGGAGGCAGGCTACCCGAGCTCCTACAATGAGCAGTTCTTC
CASSLEAGYPSSYNEQFF
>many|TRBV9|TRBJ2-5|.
TGTGCCAGCAGCGTAGGGCTTGGGCGAGGAGAGACCCAGTACTTC
CASSVGLGRGETQYF
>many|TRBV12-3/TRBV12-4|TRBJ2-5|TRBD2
TGTGCCAGCAGTTTGACTAGCGGGGGGGCCTTACAGACCCAGTACTTC
CASSLTSGGALQTQYF
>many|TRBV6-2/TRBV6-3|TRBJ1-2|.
TGTGCCAGCAGGGCGGGAAGAGGTGCTGGCTACACCTTC
CASRAGRGAGYTF
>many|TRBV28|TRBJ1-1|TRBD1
TGTGCCAGCACGAGTCCCGGGACAGGGCCCACTGAAGCTTTCTTT
CASTSPGTGPTEAFF
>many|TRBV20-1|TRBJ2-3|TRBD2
TGCAGTGCCAAGGGAGGGGAGGGCACAGATACGCAGTATTTT
CSAKGGEGTDTQYF
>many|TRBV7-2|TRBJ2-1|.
TGTGCCAGCAGCTTGGGGGGAAGTGGCAATGAGCAGTTCTTC
CASSLGGSGNEQFF
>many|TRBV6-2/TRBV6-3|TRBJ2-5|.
TGTGCCAGCAGCCCTGAGCGAGAGACCCAGTACTTC
CASSPERETQYF
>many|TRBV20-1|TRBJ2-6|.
TGCAGTGCTAGAGATAGAACTGGGGCCAACGTCCTGACTTTC
CSARDRTGANVLTF
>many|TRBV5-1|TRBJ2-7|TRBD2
TGCGCCAGCAGCTTCGGTAGCGGGGGGACCTACGAGCAGTACTTC
CASSFGSGGTYEQYF
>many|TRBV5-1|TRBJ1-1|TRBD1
TGCGCCAGCAGCTTGGAGAACGGGCAGGGGGACTTTGAAGCTTTCTTT
CASSLENGQGDFEAFF
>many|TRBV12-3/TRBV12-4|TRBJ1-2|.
TGTGCCAGCAGTAGCGACAAGGCAGGGAGAGCCGGCTACACCTTC
CASSSDKAGRAGYTF